A selection of T cell receptor beta chains follows, all from one sample in a study of T cells in Graves' hyperthyroidism and ophthalmopathy. TCRdb reprocessed the multiplex PCR reads via MiXCR and lists one record per CDR3 protein. The sample shows more than 600,000 distinct CDR3 sequences, 16% of them seen only once. Sequencing was done on a sample of blood. The source of these receptors is a man between 18 and 29 years old with Graves' hyperthyroidism. The CDR3 runs from the conserved cysteine through the conserved F or W. D genes are given only for firm matches. Size is stated for part of the rows, as once, few or many counts, or as a class when the clone is expanded.

v_gene: TRBV10-1; d_gene: TRBD1; j_gene: TRBJ2-7; abundance: NA; CDR3aa: CASSRGPGQGTTSPYEQYF
v_gene: TRBV28; d_gene: NA; j_gene: TRBJ2-7; abundance: many; CDR3aa: CASSPLIQLSYEQYF
v_gene: TRBV7-9; d_gene: NA; j_gene: TRBJ2-1; abundance: few; CDR3aa: CASSTTVNNEQFF
v_gene: TRBV27; d_gene: TRBD2; j_gene: TRBJ2-1; abundance: many; CDR3aa: CASSLEAGAYNEQFF
v_gene: TRBV12-3/TRBV12-4; d_gene: TRBD2; j_gene: TRBJ2-7; abundance: many; CDR3aa: CASTLSGDYEQYF
v_gene: TRBV7-3; d_gene: TRBD2; j_gene: TRBJ2-3; abundance: few; CDR3aa: CASSLERGTQYF
v_gene: TRBV18; d_gene: NA; j_gene: TRBJ2-2; abundance: many; CDR3aa: CASYFTGELFF
v_gene: TRBV28; d_gene: NA; j_gene: TRBJ1-6; abundance: many; CDR3aa: CASSLIGSNSPLHF
v_gene: TRBV9; d_gene: NA; j_gene: TRBJ2-1; abundance: NA; CDR3aa: CASSPRDLTYNEQFF
v_gene: TRBV7-2; d_gene: TRBD2; j_gene: TRBJ2-7; abundance: many; CDR3aa: CASTTGTKNEQYF
v_gene: TRBV7-8; d_gene: NA; j_gene: TRBJ2-1; abundance: NA; CDR3aa: CASSLGGPGGFF
v_gene: TRBV28; d_gene: NA; j_gene: TRBJ1-6; abundance: NA; CDR3aa: CASSLQGLGRYNSPLHF
v_gene: TRBV7-2; d_gene: NA; j_gene: TRBJ2-3; abundance: few; CDR3aa: CAGSLSTGLGDTQYF
v_gene: TRBV11-3; d_gene: NA; j_gene: TRBJ2-1; abundance: few; CDR3aa: CASSPGGNNNEQFF
v_gene: TRBV7-9; d_gene: TRBD1; j_gene: TRBJ2-5; abundance: NA; CDR3aa: CASSWDSQETQHF
v_gene: TRBV27; d_gene: TRBD1; j_gene: TRBJ1-2; abundance: few; CDR3aa: CASSSTGTGYGYGYTF
v_gene: TRBV30; d_gene: NA; j_gene: TRBJ2-1; abundance: many; CDR3aa: CAWSGGAEQFF
v_gene: TRBV28; d_gene: NA; j_gene: TRBJ2-2; abundance: few; CDR3aa: CASSSPGGPHTGELFF
v_gene: TRBV29-1; d_gene: TRBD1; j_gene: TRBJ2-1; abundance: many; CDR3aa: CSVGQGGDNEQFF
v_gene: TRBV6-5; d_gene: NA; j_gene: TRBJ2-7; abundance: few; CDR3aa: CASSYSPDTTYEQYF
v_gene: TRBV12-5; d_gene: NA; j_gene: TRBJ2-1; abundance: few; CDR3aa: CASGFRGNEQFF
v_gene: TRBV7-3; d_gene: TRBD2; j_gene: TRBJ2-3; abundance: many; CDR3aa: CASSPRTSGSGAQYF
v_gene: TRBV6-5; d_gene: NA; j_gene: TRBJ2-1; abundance: NA; CDR3aa: CASSYSGGLPYNEQFF
v_gene: TRBV7-2; d_gene: NA; j_gene: TRBJ2-6; abundance: few; CDR3aa: CASKLQGSGANVLTF
v_gene: TRBV12-3/TRBV12-4; d_gene: NA; j_gene: TRBJ1-2; abundance: many; CDR3aa: CASSSNRNYGYTF
v_gene: TRBV29-1; d_gene: TRBD2; j_gene: TRBJ2-1; abundance: few; CDR3aa: CSVDTAGGGNEQFF
v_gene: TRBV10-3; d_gene: TRBD1; j_gene: TRBJ2-1; abundance: many; CDR3aa: CAISFGTGSYNEQFF
v_gene: TRBV5-4; d_gene: TRBD2; j_gene: TRBJ2-1; abundance: NA; CDR3aa: CASSEGLAGVGNEQFF
v_gene: TRBV24-1; d_gene: TRBD2; j_gene: TRBJ2-1; abundance: NA; CDR3aa: CATSDPAGDRGYNEQFF
v_gene: TRBV10-3; d_gene: NA; j_gene: TRBJ1-2; abundance: NA; CDR3aa: CAISGPGEDGYTF
v_gene: TRBV28; d_gene: NA; j_gene: TRBJ2-1; abundance: many; CDR3aa: CASSLIDSSYNEQFF
v_gene: TRBV3-1; d_gene: TRBD2; j_gene: TRBJ2-2; abundance: few; CDR3aa: CASSQDQLAGTTGELFF
v_gene: TRBV29-1; d_gene: NA; j_gene: TRBJ1-1; abundance: many; CDR3aa: CSVGQGSDTEAFF
v_gene: TRBV6-1; d_gene: NA; j_gene: TRBJ2-1; abundance: NA; CDR3aa: CASSEGWYNEQFF
v_gene: TRBV3-1; d_gene: TRBD2; j_gene: TRBJ2-7; abundance: NA; CDR3aa: CASSWRGLALNEQYF
v_gene: TRBV25-1; d_gene: NA; j_gene: TRBJ1-4; abundance: few; CDR3aa: CASSELGGREKLFF
v_gene: TRBV30; d_gene: NA; j_gene: TRBJ1-2; abundance: NA; CDR3aa: CAWSTSTAPSPYGYTF
v_gene: TRBV7-9; d_gene: NA; j_gene: TRBJ2-5; abundance: many; CDR3aa: CASSLGHRQETQYF
v_gene: TRBV20-1; d_gene: NA; j_gene: TRBJ1-1; abundance: NA; CDR3aa: CSARERQNTEAFF
v_gene: TRBV20-1; d_gene: TRBD2; j_gene: TRBJ2-7; abundance: NA; CDR3aa: CSATPTSRYEQYF
v_gene: TRBV6-9; d_gene: TRBD2; j_gene: TRBJ2-7; abundance: NA; CDR3aa: CASSFGVAGILYEQYF
v_gene: TRBV12-3/TRBV12-4; d_gene: TRBD2; j_gene: TRBJ2-7; abundance: many; CDR3aa: CASRRTSGSLYEQYF
v_gene: TRBV28; d_gene: TRBD1; j_gene: TRBJ2-7; abundance: few; CDR3aa: CVSTGQTYEQYF
v_gene: TRBV6-1; d_gene: NA; j_gene: TRBJ1-1; abundance: many; CDR3aa: CASSVRGAVAEAFF
v_gene: TRBV3-1; d_gene: TRBD1; j_gene: TRBJ2-5; abundance: many; CDR3aa: CASSPRRTGQETQYF
v_gene: TRBV20-1; d_gene: TRBD1; j_gene: TRBJ2-3; abundance: NA; CDR3aa: CSARDRVTGADTQYF
v_gene: TRBV7-3; d_gene: TRBD2; j_gene: TRBJ2-1; abundance: NA; CDR3aa: CASSALLAGGRNEQFF
v_gene: TRBV6-1; d_gene: TRBD1; j_gene: TRBJ1-1; abundance: NA; CDR3aa: CASSANPGTGGANTEAFF
v_gene: TRBV20-1; d_gene: TRBD2; j_gene: TRBJ2-5; abundance: NA; CDR3aa: CSALTSGRGETQYF
v_gene: TRBV6-1; d_gene: TRBD1; j_gene: TRBJ1-5; abundance: NA; CDR3aa: CASRTGGDQPQHF
v_gene: TRBV2; d_gene: TRBD2; j_gene: TRBJ2-5; abundance: NA; CDR3aa: CASRPTSGGRETQYF
v_gene: TRBV10-3; d_gene: TRBD1; j_gene: TRBJ2-5; abundance: NA; CDR3aa: CAISQTGGGETQYF
v_gene: TRBV28; d_gene: NA; j_gene: TRBJ2-6; abundance: many; CDR3aa: CASTDRALGTSGANVLTF
v_gene: TRBV28; d_gene: NA; j_gene: TRBJ2-5; abundance: many; CDR3aa: CASTFRTGLQETQYF
v_gene: TRBV5-1; d_gene: NA; j_gene: TRBJ2-3; abundance: NA; CDR3aa: CASAPGVRTITSTDTQYF
v_gene: TRBV18; d_gene: NA; j_gene: TRBJ2-7; abundance: NA; CDR3aa: CASSPDSPSYEQYF
v_gene: TRBV28; d_gene: NA; j_gene: TRBJ2-5; abundance: many; CDR3aa: CASSLRAQGTQYF